This entry lists 15 T cell receptor beta chains sequenced from one sample in a study of OX40 agonist ivuxolimab in advanced cancers. Receptor libraries were prepared by the immunoSEQ multiplex PCR assay. Sourced from immuneACCESS, this table was stored by TCRdb with only in-frame sequences that have V and J called. A share of the clones is absent; for the studies checked, an unresolved V gene accounts for under half, and the remainder has no known explanation. A total of about 21,000 clones appear in this sample, roughly 77% of them only once. The ten biggest clones cover less than 9.5% of the sample. Here the sequenced sample was CD4+ or CD8+ T cells sorted from blood, taken in a trial of the OX40 agonist ivuxolimab. The receptors originated from an adult with an advanced solid tumor such as melanoma, head and neck, liver or kidney cancer.

Written as DNA, the CDR3 is TGTGCCAGCAGTCGAAGAGCGGGGGCCAGTAATTCACCCCTCCACTTT. As protein: CASSRRAGASNSPLHF. The chain employs TRBV5-6 and TRBJ1-6, with D possibly TRBD1 on 6 matching bases. The germline V and J ends were trimmed by 5 bases and 6 bases, with 18 bases remaining between them. There are 16 residues in the CDR3. Germline V lookup: CDR1 SGHDT, CDR2 YYEEEE.

The V and J genes are TRBV21-1 and TRBJ2-7; TRBD2, the D gene given by the table, was not confirmed from the DNA. TRBV21-1 is flagged as a pseudogene. CDR3 size: 18 residues. This CDR3 reads CASSKSSSGGCTSYEQYF. In DNA, the CDR3 is TGTGCCAGCAGCAAATCGAGTAGCGGGGGATGTACATCCTACGAGCAGTACTTC.

The chain links TRBV6-5 to TRBJ1-5; D perhaps matches TRBD1 (5 bases). This CDR3 contains 15 residues. CDR1 and CDR2 (germline): MNHEY, SVGAGI. V gave up 0 bases and J gave up 0 bases, with 6 bases separating them. The CDR3 spells CASSYSGASNQPQHF. In DNA form, the CDR3 reads TGTGCCAGCAGTTACTCAGGGGCTAGCAATCAGCCCCAGCATTTT.

This chain uses TRBV6-1 with TRBJ2-5, with a weak D call TRBD2 (5 bases). Trimming left V 1 base short and J 7 bases short, with 13 bases between. CDR3 length: 14 amino acids. Germline assignment: CDR1 MNHNS and CDR2 SASEGT. The CDR3 DNA reads TGTGCCAGCAGTGAAGGCCAGGCTGGAGGGACCCAGTACTTC. Translated, it gives CASSEGQAGGTQYF.

The chain has TRBV9 and TRBJ1-4; perhaps TRBD1 as D (5 bases). The CDR3 contains 15 residues. Trimming took 0 bases from V and 7 from J, leaving 13 bases between them. Germline-derived CDR1 and CDR2 are SGDLS and YYNGEE. CDR3 amino acids: CASSVGAGPAEKLFF. In nucleotides, the CDR3 is TGTGCCAGCAGCGTAGGGGCAGGGCCAGCTGAAAAACTGTTTTTT.

V usage is TRBV5-4 and J usage is TRBJ2-7; tentatively, D is TRBD1 or TRBD2 (5 bases each). The CDR3 sequence is 15 residues long. Trimming took 0 bases from V and 3 from J, leaving 13 bases between them. Germline lookup yields CDR1 SGHNT and CDR2 YYREEE (reference sequence). Here the CDR3 reads CASSLAVGDGYEQYF. Here the CDR3 DNA reads TGTGCCAGCAGCTTGGCGGTGGGGGACGGCTACGAGCAGTACTTC.

This rearrangement joins TRBV5-1 to TRBJ1-3, with a possible D match to TRBD1 (5 bases). The V gene's germline CDR1 is SGHRS and CDR2 YFSETQ. This CDR3 has 15 amino acids. V was trimmed by 4 bases and J by 0 bases, leaving 11 bases between them. CDR3 sequence (DNA): TGCGCCAGCAGCCCCTGGGGGGTCTCTGGAAACACCATATATTTT. The encoded protein is CASSPWGVSGNTIYF.

The chain couples TRBV13 to TRBJ1-3; unclear D gene. The CDR3 spans 14 residues. Germline CDR1 and CDR2: PRHDT and FYEKMQ (reference sequence). V was shortened by 4 bases and J by 0 bases, with 7 bases between the two germline ends. The CDR3 protein is CASSSIYSGNTIYF. Here the CDR3 DNA reads TGTGCCAGCAGCTCAATCTACTCTGGAAACACCATATATTTT.

The rearrangement joins TRBV5-1 to TRBJ2-2; no reliable D call. Germline V gene sequence: CDR1 SGHRS, CDR2 YFSETQ. Trimming took off 0 bases at V and 7 bases at J, with 10 bases between the two ends. CDR3 size: 14 residues. This CDR3 is CASSLEPSGGELFF. The DNA of the CDR3 is TGCGCCAGCAGCTTGGAGCCCTCAGGCGGGGAGCTGTTTTTT.

CDR3 DNA sequence: TGCGCCAGCAGCTTGGACAGGGGGCGAACTGAAGCTTTCTTT. Its protein is CASSLDRGRTEAFF. The chain recombines TRBV5-1 with TRBJ1-1; 9 bases map to TRBD1. The germline CDR1 and CDR2 sequences are SGHRS and YFSETQ. V trimming: 0 bases; J trimming: 5 bases; junction bases outside the gene matches: 2. The CDR3 length is 14 residues.

This clone was seen just once. The chain uses TRBV11-2 and TRBJ2-1; D is ambiguous. The CDR3 has 15 amino acids. CDR1 and CDR2 from the germline V gene are SGHAT and FQNNGV. Trimming took off 1 base at V and 0 bases at J, with 7 bases between the two ends. CDR3 sequence reads: CASSLVASSYNEQFF. CDR3 coding DNA: TGTGCCAGCAGCTTAGTGGCTAGCTCCTACAATGAGCAGTTCTTC.

V gene TRBV6-1 combines with J gene TRBJ1-2; possible D gene TRBD1, 6 bases. The CDR3 sequence is 13 residues long. Trimming left V 6 bases short and J 2 bases short, with 10 bases between. The germline CDR1 and CDR2 sequences are MNHNS and SASEGT. CDR3 coding DNA: TGTGCCAGCAGCCGAACAGGGAACTATGGCTACACCTTC. Its translation: CASSRTGNYGYTF.

The chain links TRBV7-9 to TRBJ1-1, with D unclear. Trimming pared 3 bases from V and 5 bases from J, leaving 10 bases between. The CDR3 is 13 residues long. Germline CDR1 and CDR2: SEHNR and FQNEAQ (reference sequence). CDR3 loop: CASSFAVRTEAFF. As DNA, the CDR3 is TGTGCCAGCAGCTTTGCAGTTAGAACTGAAGCTTTCTTT.

The chain has TRBV15 and TRBJ2-5; 8 bases map to TRBD1. This CDR3 contains 15 residues. Germline V gives CDR1 LNHNV, CDR2 YYDKDF (reference sequence). The trim removed 4 bases at V and 4 bases at J, leaving 8 bases unmatched. CDR3 DNA: TGTGCCACCAGCACCGGACAGGGTATAGGAGAGACCCAGTACTTC. Its translation: CATSTGQGIGETQYF.

CDR3 region: CASSNYVRDKAYEQYF. The CDR3 DNA sequence: TGTGCCAGCAGCAACTATGTCCGGGACAAGGCCTACGAGCAGTACTTC. This chain connects TRBV4-2 to TRBJ2-7; TRBD1 is a possible D gene (6 bases). Deletions cut 5 bases from V and 2 bases from J, with 19 bases between. In germline, CDR1 is LGHNA, CDR2 YNFKEQ. This CDR3 is 16 amino acids long.